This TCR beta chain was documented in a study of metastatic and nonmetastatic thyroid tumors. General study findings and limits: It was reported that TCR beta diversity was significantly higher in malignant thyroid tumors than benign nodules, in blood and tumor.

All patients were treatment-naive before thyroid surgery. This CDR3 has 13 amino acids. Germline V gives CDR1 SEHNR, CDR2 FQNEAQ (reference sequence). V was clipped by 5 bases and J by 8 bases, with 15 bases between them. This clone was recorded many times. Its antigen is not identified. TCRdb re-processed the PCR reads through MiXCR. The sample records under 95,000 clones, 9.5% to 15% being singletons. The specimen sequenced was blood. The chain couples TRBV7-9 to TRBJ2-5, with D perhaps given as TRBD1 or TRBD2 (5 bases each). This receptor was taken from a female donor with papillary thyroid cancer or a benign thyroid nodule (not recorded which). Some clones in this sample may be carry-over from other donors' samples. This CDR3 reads CASSPSRDGTQYF. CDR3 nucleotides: TGTGCCAGCAGCCCGTCCCGGGACGGTACCCAGTACTTC.